Listed here are 31 T cell receptor beta chains from one sample, sequenced in a study of blood T cell repertoires in COVID-19 (dated by TCRdb to 2020 to 2021). Library preparation employed the immunoSEQ multiplex PCR assay. Drawn from immuneACCESS, this table holds only the in-frame rearrangements with V and J called that TCRdb kept. Clones are partly lost; checked studies trace under half to an unresolved V gene and leave the rest unexplained. For this sample the table gives 90,000 to 110,000 clones, of which 65% to 90% were detected only once. 7.9% of the sample rests with the top ten. The specimen sequenced was peripheral blood. These receptors were taken from a woman aged 80 or over with active or convalescent COVID-19.

The V and J genes are TRBV7-2 and TRBJ2-1; possible D gene TRBD2, 5 bases. The CDR3 extends over 14 amino acids. Between the trimmed V and J ends, which lost 2 bases and 1 base, there was a span of 6 bases. The V gene's germline CDR1 is SGHTA and CDR2 FQGNSA. The CDR3 here is CASSLRTSYNEQFF. In DNA form, the CDR3 reads TGTGCCAGCAGCTTAAGGACTTCCTACAATGAGCAGTTCTTC.

The gene calls are TRBV19 and TRBJ2-6, with 8 bases lining up with TRBD1. V lost 5 bases and J lost 0; bases outside the gene matches: 6. The CDR3 covers 17 residues. Germline V gene data show CDR1 as LNHDA and CDR2 as SQIVND (reference sequence). CDR3 loop: CASSPQGASSGANVLTF. The CDR3 bases are TGTGCCAGTAGTCCGCAGGGGGCGAGCTCTGGGGCCAACGTCCTGACTTTC.

This clone was seen more than once but under ten times. The chain employs TRBV9 and TRBJ2-5; perhaps TRBD2 as D (6 bases). The CDR3 totals 13 residues. The germline V and J ends were trimmed by 0 bases and 10 bases, with 13 bases remaining between them. Germline CDR1 and CDR2: SGDLS and YYNGEE. The CDR3 region has the DNA TGTGCCAGCAGCGTAGAGGGTGGGCGGGACCAGTACTTC. Residues: CASSVEGGRDQYF.

The chain has TRBV18 and TRBJ2-1, with 12 positions matching TRBD2. V was clipped by 0 bases and J by 10 bases; unmatched bases: 10. Looked up from germline, CDR1 is KGHSH and CDR2 is LQKENI. The CDR3 has 17 residues. The CDR3 DNA sequence: TGTGCCAGCTCACCACCCGGACTAGCGGGGACTTCGTCCGAGCAGTTCTTC. Its translation: CASSPPGLAGTSSEQFF.

The rearrangement joins TRBV3-1 (or the pseudogene TRBV3-2) to TRBJ1-2; 9 bases map to TRBD1. Germline CDR1 and CDR2: LGHDT and YNNKEL (reference sequence). CDR3 length: 14 residues. V was pared by 3 bases and J by 7 bases, with 6 bases of the junction left unmatched. CDR3 region: CASSHTGQGSGYTF. DNA of the CDR3: TGTGCCAGCAGCCATACCGGACAGGGGAGTGGCTACACCTTC.

The CDR3, as DNA: TGTGCCAGCAGCTTGGCCAGTCAAGAGACCCAGTACTTC. This gives the protein CASSLASQETQYF. The chain combines TRBV11-3 with TRBJ2-5; no firm D call. Germline assignment: CDR1 SGHNT and CDR2 YENEEA. With 3 bases removed from V and 2 bases from J, the gap between germline ends came to 7 bases. The CDR3 runs to 13 residues.

This chain links TRBV6-6 with TRBJ2-7; 7 bases match TRBD1. The CDR3 is 14 amino acids. Germline V gene sequence: CDR1 MNHNY, CDR2 SVGAGI (reference sequence). V gave up 4 bases and J gave up 5 bases; unmatched junction bases: 8. This CDR3 reads CASSWTTTGDEQYF. The CDR3 DNA reads TGTGCCAGCAGTTGGACGACAACAGGGGACGAGCAGTACTTC.

This chain links TRBV3-1 (or the pseudogene TRBV3-2) with TRBJ1-1; 9 nucleotides agree with TRBD1. The CDR3 has 14 residues. With V trimmed by 2 bases and J by 11 bases, 9 bases remained unmatched. Germline V lookup: CDR1 LGHDT, CDR2 YNNKEL (reference sequence). The CDR3 DNA sequence: TGTGCCAGCAGCCAACCCGGACAGGGGCGGGGGGCTTTCTTT. Its translation is CASSQPGQGRGAFF.

CDR3 sequence: CASSFDQTRETQYF. CDR3 bases: TGTGCCAGCAGCTTTGACCAAACGAGGGAGACCCAGTACTTC. The V and J genes are TRBV7-9 and TRBJ2-5; D unresolved. V was pared by 3 bases and J by 5 bases, with 13 bases between. CDR3 size: 14 residues. The germline V gene encodes CDR1 SEHNR and CDR2 FQNEAQ (reference sequence).

V usage is TRBV27 and J usage is TRBJ2-7; a possible D gene is TRBD1 (5 bases). This CDR3 is built from 11 residues. Germline CDR1 and CDR2: MNHEY and SMNVEV (reference sequence). Trimming removed 2 bases at V and 6 bases at J, with 5 bases between. The chain's CDR3 is CASSLRGEQYF. Here the CDR3 DNA reads TGTGCCAGCAGTTTAAGGGGCGAGCAGTACTTC.

This rearrangement joins TRBV11-3 to TRBJ2-1; 8 nucleotides line up with TRBD1. The J segment lost 7 bases and the V segment lost 3 bases, leaving 14 bases of the junction unmatched. The germline V gene has CDR1 SGHNT and CDR2 YENEEA. The CDR3 spans 17 residues. CDR3 sequence: CASSLGPTDRGGNEQFF. CDR3 nucleotides: TGTGCCAGCAGCTTGGGGCCCACCGACAGGGGAGGTAATGAGCAGTTCTTC. Looking up the rest from reference TRBV11-3 and TRBJ2-1 gives the full variable domain: EAGVVQSPRYKIIEKKQPVAFWCNPISGHNTLYWYLQNLGQGPELLIRYENEEAVDDSQLPKDRFSAERLKGVDSTLKIQPAELGDSAVYLCASSLGPTDRGGNEQFFGPGTRLTVL.

The chain links TRBV7-3 to TRBJ2-3; TRBD1 matches at 8 bases. The CDR3 covers 15 residues. The V gene end was trimmed by 1 base and the J gene end by 0 bases; junction bases not matched to a gene: 0. CDR1 and CDR2 (germline): SGHTA, FQGTGA. CDR3 nucleotides: TGTGCCAGCAGCTTAAACAGGGGGAGCACAGATACGCAGTATTTT. This encodes CASSLNRGSTDTQYF. The entire variable domain, with the rest obtained from reference TRBV7-3 and TRBJ2-3, is as follows: GAGVSQTPSNKVTEKGKYVELRCDPISGHTALYWYRQSLGQGPEFLIYFQGTGAADDSGLPNDRFFAVRPEGSVSTLKIQRTERGDSAVYLCASSLNRGSTDTQYFGPGTRLTVL.

The V and J genes are TRBV6-5 and TRBJ2-1; tentative D call: TRBD2 (5 bases). Looked up from germline, CDR1 is MNHEY and CDR2 is SVGAGI. CDR3 length: 13 residues. Trimming removed 4 bases at V and 6 bases at J, with 10 bases between. Here the CDR3 reads CASSSPLANEQFF. The DNA for the CDR3 is TGTGCCAGCAGTTCCCCGCTAGCCAATGAGCAGTTCTTC.

The chain has TRBV3-1 (or the pseudogene TRBV3-2) and TRBJ1-6; possible D gene TRBD1, 5 bases. The CDR3 is 13 amino acids. The ends were cut back, 3 bases at V and 9 bases at J, with 9 bases in the middle. Germline V lookup: CDR1 LGHDT, CDR2 YNNKEL (reference sequence). The CDR3 protein is CASSQAQVSPLHF. The CDR3 coding sequence is TGTGCCAGCAGCCAGGCACAGGTTTCACCCCTCCACTTT.

The chain uses TRBV28 and TRBJ1-2; 8 bases map to TRBD1. Germline V gene sequence: CDR1 MDHEN, CDR2 SYDVKM. There are 17 residues in the CDR3. The V and J ends lost 2 bases and 0 bases, in that order; junction bases with no gene match: 8. The CDR3 nucleotides are TGTGCCAGCAGTTTAAATGGACAGGGATTAGCTAACTATGGCTACACCTTC. Protein product: CASSLNGQGLANYGYTF.

V gene TRBV7-3 combines with J gene TRBJ2-1; TRBD2 aligns across 8 bases. This CDR3 is 13 amino acids long. CDR1 is SGHTA, CDR2 FQGTGA, per germline. Germline trimming cut 3 bases from V and 6 bases from J; bases unmatched to any gene: 1. The CDR3 bases are TGTGCCAGCAGCTTTCTAGCGGGCAATGAGCAGTTCTTC. This translates into CASSFLAGNEQFF.

This rearrangement joins TRBV9 to TRBJ2-5; no reliable D call. This CDR3 has 15 residues. Germline CDR1 is SGDLS and CDR2 is YYNGEE. V was shortened by 4 bases and J by 5 bases, with 18 bases between the two germline ends. The CDR3 DNA is TGTGCCAGCAGCCCACGAGAATCAATACGGGAGACCCAGTACTTC. It is translated as CASSPRESIRETQYF.

The gene calls are TRBV7-8 and TRBJ1-1; D possibly corresponds to TRBD1 (6 bases). Trimming pared 5 bases from V and 5 bases from J, leaving 15 bases between. The germline gives CDR1 SGHVS, CDR2 FQNEAQ. This CDR3 is built from 14 residues. The CDR3 reads CASSRIGQSTEAFF. DNA for the CDR3: TGTGCCAGCAGCCGAATTGGACAGTCTACTGAAGCTTTCTTT.

V is TRBV3-1 (or the pseudogene TRBV3-2) and J is TRBJ2-3, with TRBD1 identical over 7 bases. The trim removed 6 bases at V and 1 base at J, leaving 4 bases unmatched. The CDR3 covers 14 residues. Looked up from germline, CDR1 is LGHDT and CDR2 is YNNKEL (reference sequence). This chain's CDR3 is CASRWTGRTDTQYF. DNA for the CDR3: TGTGCCAGCAGATGGACAGGACGCACAGATACGCAGTATTTT.

The chain carries TRBV6-5 and TRBJ2-2, with D unresolved. CDR1 is MNHEY and CDR2 is SVGAGI in the germline V gene. The CDR3 is 14 residues long. Trimming took off 1 base at V and 4 bases at J, with 7 bases between the two ends. The CDR3 sequence: CASSYYRGTGELFF. In DNA form, the CDR3 reads TGTGCCAGCAGTTACTACCGCGGCACCGGGGAGCTGTTTTTT.

The chain has TRBV6-1 and TRBJ2-1; D may be TRBD2 (6 bases). The V gene lost 2 bases and the J gene lost 6 bases, with 14 bases spanning the gap. The CDR3 covers 15 residues. The germline gives CDR1 MNHNS, CDR2 SASEGT. The CDR3 spells CASSELASGLNEQFF. CDR3 sequence (DNA): TGTGCCAGCAGTGAACTAGCGAGTGGCCTCAATGAGCAGTTCTTC.

The chain employs TRBV5-1 and TRBJ1-4, with D maybe TRBD1 (6 bases). Germline V CDR1 and CDR2: SGHRS, YFSETQ. The V end lost 2 bases, the J end lost 7 bases, and 9 bases lay between the germline ends. CDR3 length: 13 amino acids. The CDR3 spells CASSFDRFEKLFF. The CDR3 DNA reads TGCGCCAGCAGCTTCGACAGGTTTGAAAAACTGTTTTTT.

The chain carries TRBV12-3 or TRBV12-4 and TRBJ2-4; 7 bases line up with TRBD2. The CDR3 has 13 amino acids. Trimming removed 6 bases from V and 6 bases from J; junction bases left unmatched: 5. In nucleotides, the CDR3 is TGTGCCAGCAGCCAAAGCGGGGCAAACATTCAGTACTTC. Translating gives CASSQSGANIQYF.

V and J are TRBV5-8 and TRBJ2-1; 12 nucleotides line up with TRBD2. This CDR3 comprises 16 residues. Germline assignment: CDR1 SGHTS and CDR2 YDEGEE. J lost 6 bases, V lost 1 base, and 5 bases had no gene match. CDR3 sequence (DNA): TGTGCCAGCAGCTTGTTATCTAGCGGGAGGGTCAATGAGCAGTTCTTC. Translation: CASSLLSSGRVNEQFF.

This clone was counted a single time. The chain joins TRBV16 to TRBJ2-7, with D unresolved. Trimming removed 3 bases from V and 3 bases from J, with 6 bases in between. This CDR3 region has 12 residues. Germline lookup yields CDR1 KGHSY and CDR2 FQNENV. CDR3 in DNA: TGTGCCAGCAGCCAGTCTCGCTACGAGCAGTACTTC. Encoded protein: CASSQSRYEQYF. Supplemented by reference TRBV16 and TRBJ2-7, the full variable domain reads GEEVAQTPKHLVRGEGQKAKLYCAPIKGHSYVFWYQQVLKNEFKFLISFQNENVFDETGMPKERFSAKCLPNSPCSLEIQATKLEDSAVYFCASSQSRYEQYFGPGTRLTVT.

The rearrangement uses TRBV5-1 and TRBJ2-7, with D possibly TRBD2 on 6 matching bases. The CDR3 has 18 amino acids. Trimming took off 0 bases at V and 6 bases at J, with 25 bases between the two ends. Per germline, CDR1 SGHRS and CDR2 YFSETQ. The CDR3 coding sequence is TGCGCCAGCAGCTTGGATTTCTCCCGGGAGCCTTACTCTCGCGAGCAGTACTTC. It specifies CASSLDFSREPYSREQYF.

The V gene is TRBV12-3 or TRBV12-4, the J gene TRBJ1-2; perhaps TRBD1 as D (6 bases). The CDR3 is made up of 13 amino acids. The V gene lost 6 bases and the J gene lost 4 bases, with 12 bases spanning the gap. CDR3 in DNA: TGTGCCAGCAGGATACAGGGTGGCTATGGCTACACCTTC. This codes for CASRIQGGYGYTF.

This chain links TRBV5-8 with TRBJ2-1; the match to TRBD2 covers 9 bases. Germline-derived CDR1 and CDR2 are SGHTS and YDEGEE. The J segment lost 3 bases and the V segment lost 4 bases, leaving 8 bases of the junction unmatched. The CDR3 is 16 amino acids. The DNA of the CDR3 is TGTGCCAGCAGCCCTCTAGCGGGAAGGGGCTACAATGAGCAGTTCTTC. Its translation is CASSPLAGRGYNEQFF.

This clone was detected a few times. The gene calls are TRBV30 and TRBJ2-3, with 13 bases identical to TRBD2. This CDR3 region has 15 residues. Germline loops: CDR1 GTSNPN, CDR2 SVGIG (reference sequence). V gave up 3 bases and J gave up 6 bases; unmatched junction bases: 6. This CDR3 reads CAWSPLAGGVDTQYF. The CDR3 DNA reads TGTGCCTGGAGCCCACTAGCGGGAGGGGTCGATACGCAGTATTTT.

The J gene is TRBJ2-7, the V gene TRBV6-5, with 8 positions matching TRBD1. Germline CDR1 reads MNHEY; CDR2 reads SVGAGI. The V segment lost 6 bases and the J segment 2 bases; nucleotides outside the gene matches: 6. This CDR3 is built from 14 residues. The CDR3 spells CASRPGQGAYEQYF. CDR3 in DNA: TGTGCCAGCAGACCCGGACAGGGAGCCTACGAGCAGTACTTC.

The chain carries TRBV5-1 and TRBJ2-7; tentatively, D is TRBD2 (6 bases). The CDR3 totals 15 residues. Germline CDR1 is SGHRS and CDR2 is YFSETQ. With 0 bases removed from V and 0 bases from J, the gap between germline ends came to 10 bases. CDR3 in amino acids: CASSLDSGLSYEQYF. CDR3 coding DNA: TGCGCCAGCAGCTTGGACAGCGGGCTCTCCTACGAGCAGTACTTC.